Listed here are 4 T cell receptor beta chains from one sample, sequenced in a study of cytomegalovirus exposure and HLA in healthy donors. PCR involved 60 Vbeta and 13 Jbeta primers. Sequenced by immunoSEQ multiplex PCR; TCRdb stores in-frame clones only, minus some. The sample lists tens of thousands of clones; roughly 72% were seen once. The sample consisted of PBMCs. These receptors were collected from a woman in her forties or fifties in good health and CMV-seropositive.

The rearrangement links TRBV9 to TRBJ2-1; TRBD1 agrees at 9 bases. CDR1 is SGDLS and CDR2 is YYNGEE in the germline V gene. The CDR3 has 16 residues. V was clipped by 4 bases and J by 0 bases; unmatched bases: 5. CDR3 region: CASSSRTGASYNEQFF. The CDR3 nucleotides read TGTGCCAGCAGCTCGAGGACAGGGGCCTCCTACAATGAGCAGTTCTTC. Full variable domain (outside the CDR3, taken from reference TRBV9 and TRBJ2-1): DSGVTQTPKHLITATGQRVTLRCSPRSGDLSVYWYQQSLDQGLQFLIQYYNGEERAKGNILERFSAQQFPDLHSELNLSSLELGDSALYFCASSSRTGASYNEQFFGPGTRLTVL.

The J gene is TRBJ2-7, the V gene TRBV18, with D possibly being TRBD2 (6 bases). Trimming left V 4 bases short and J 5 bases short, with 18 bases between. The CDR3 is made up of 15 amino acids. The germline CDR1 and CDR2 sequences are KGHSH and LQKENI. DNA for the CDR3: TGTGCCAGCTCACAGGTCGGGAGCCCCAGTAACGAGCAGTACTTC. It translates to CASSQVGSPSNEQYF.

The CDR3 loop reads CASSHNDRTLNTGELFF. In DNA, the CDR3 is TGTGCCAGCAGCCATAACGACAGGACGTTGAACACCGGGGAGCTGTTTTTT. V gene TRBV14 combines with J gene TRBJ2-2; weak D call: TRBD1 (6 bases). There are 17 residues in the CDR3. From germline, CDR1 is SGHDN and CDR2 FVKESK. Trimming took off 3 bases at V and 1 base at J, with 15 bases between the two ends. The complete variable domain, with remaining parts taken from reference TRBV14 and TRBJ2-2, reads EAGVTQFPSHSVIEKGQTVTLRCDPISGHDNLYWYRRVMGKEIKFLLHFVKESKQDESGMPNNRFLAERTGGTYSTLKVQPAELEDSGVYFCASSHNDRTLNTGELFFGEGSRLTVL.

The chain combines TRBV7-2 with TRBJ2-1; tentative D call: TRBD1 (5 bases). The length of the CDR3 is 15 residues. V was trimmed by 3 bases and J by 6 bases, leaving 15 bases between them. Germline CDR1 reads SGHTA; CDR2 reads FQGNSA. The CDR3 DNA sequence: TGTGCCAGCAGCTTTTCGCGGACACCTGGCAATGAGCAGTTCTTC. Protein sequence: CASSFSRTPGNEQFF.